Presented here are 21 T cell receptor beta chains from one specimen sequenced in a study of OX40 agonist ivuxolimab in advanced cancers. Profiled with immunoSEQ multiplex PCR; TCRdb holds only in-frame clones, not every one. The sample lists some 50,000 clones; approximately 86% were seen once. Source: CD4+ or CD8+ T cells sorted from blood, taken in a trial of the OX40 agonist ivuxolimab. These receptors came from an adult with an advanced solid tumor such as melanoma, head and neck, liver or kidney cancer.

This clone has a handful of counts. The chain is built from TRBV12-5 and TRBJ2-7; D ambiguous. The CDR3 is 11 residues long. Per the germline V gene, CDR1 is LGHNT and CDR2 is FRNRAP. V was shortened by 1 base and J by 4 bases, with 2 bases between the two germline ends. The DNA for the CDR3 is TGTGCTAGTGGTTTGGGGTACGAGCAGTACTTC. It specifies CASGLGYEQYF.

CDR3 in DNA: TGTGCCAGCAGTGAAACTTACAGGGGGCCTAATCAGCCCCAGCATTTT. Translation: CASSETYRGPNQPQHF. The chain is built from TRBV2 and TRBJ1-5, with TRBD1 identical over 9 bases. J was trimmed by 4 bases and V by 2 bases; bases with no gene match: 6. The CDR3 consists of 16 residues. The germline V gene encodes CDR1 SNHLY and CDR2 FYNNEI. Based on the CDR3 plus reference TRBV2 and TRBJ1-5, the full variable domain is EPEVTQTPSHQVTQMGQEVILRCVPISNHLYFYWYRQILGQKVEFLVSFYNNEISEKSEIFDDQFSVERPDGSNFTLKIRSTKLEDSAMYFCASSETYRGPNQPQHFGDGTRLSIL.

This clone was seen a few times. The chain employs TRBV18 and TRBJ2-2; 11 bases are a match to TRBD2. The CDR3 sequence is 16 residues long. Germline V CDR1 and CDR2: KGHSH, LQKENI. Germline trimming cut 0 bases from V and 7 bases from J; bases unmatched to any gene: 4. The CDR3 spells CASSPPTSGDGGELFF. CDR3 nucleotide sequence: TGTGCCAGCTCACCACCGACTAGCGGGGATGGCGGGGAGCTGTTTTTT. The variable domain in full, with the rest retrieved from reference TRBV18 and TRBJ2-2, is NAGVMQNPRHLVRRRGQEARLRCSPMKGHSHVYWYRQLPEEGLKFMVYLQKENIIDESGMPKERFSAEFPKEGPSILRIQQVVRGDSAAYFCASSPPTSGDGGELFFGEGSRLTVL.

The CDR3 bases are TGCGCCAGCAGCCAGGTGGGCGAGGGGGCGACTAATGAAAAACTGTTTTTT. Amino acid sequence: CASSQVGEGATNEKLFF. The chain is built from TRBV4-1 and TRBJ1-4; the match to TRBD1 covers 7 bases. The ends lost 3 bases at V and 2 bases at J; junction bases unmatched: 9. The CDR3 is made up of 17 amino acids. The germline V gene encodes CDR1 MGHRA and CDR2 YSYEKL.

This clone was observed once. The genes are TRBV5-6 and TRBJ2-3; TRBD2 matches 13 bases. The V gene end was trimmed by 4 bases and the J gene end by 4 bases; junction bases not matched to a gene: 6. The CDR3 is 16 residues long. Per germline, CDR1 SGHDT and CDR2 YYEEEE. The CDR3 sequence is CASSEPGLAGPDTQYF. The CDR3 nucleotides read TGTGCCAGCAGCGAACCGGGACTAGCGGGGCCAGATACGCAGTATTTT.

The chain employs TRBV7-2 and TRBJ2-3; D unresolved. Germline values: CDR1 SGHTA, CDR2 FQGNSA. The CDR3 has 14 residues. Trimming took 6 bases from V and 0 from J, leaving 10 bases between them. This CDR3 is CASSITGSTDTQYF. DNA of the CDR3: TGTGCCAGCAGTATAACTGGGAGCACAGATACGCAGTATTTT.

The rearrangement links TRBV4-1 to TRBJ1-2; D is possibly TRBD1 (5 bases). There are 15 residues in the CDR3. Germline assignment: CDR1 MGHRA and CDR2 YSYEKL. The V gene lost 6 bases and the J gene lost 4 bases, with 18 bases spanning the gap. The DNA of the CDR3 is TGCGCCAGCAGTCGGGACGCGAGGTCGTCCTATGGCTACACCTTC. Translated: CASSRDARSSYGYTF.

V is TRBV7-9 and J is TRBJ2-7; D perhaps matches TRBD1 (5 bases). Germline V CDR1 and CDR2: SEHNR, FQNEAQ (reference sequence). V was trimmed by 3 bases and J by 6 bases, leaving 15 bases between them. CDR3 length: 14 amino acids. The CDR3 sequence is CASSLSRVGSEQYF. The DNA for the CDR3 is TGTGCCAGCAGCTTGTCCAGGGTGGGAAGCGAGCAGTACTTC.

The V call is TRBV7-9, the J call TRBJ2-7; D perhaps matches TRBD1 (7 bases). The CDR3 contains 11 residues. Trimming took 5 bases from V and 7 from J, leaving 9 bases between them. CDR1 SEHNR and CDR2 FQNEAQ come from the germline V gene (reference sequence). Here the CDR3 DNA reads TGTGCCAGCAGCCCAGGGGGGGAGCAGTACTTC. Protein product: CASSPGGEQYF.

The chain has TRBV7-9 and TRBJ1-2; D is ambiguous. Germline lookup yields CDR1 SEHNR and CDR2 FQNEAQ (reference sequence). CDR3 length equals 15 residues. Between the trimmed V and J ends, which lost 1 base and 2 bases, there was a span of 11 bases. The CDR3 protein is CASSLVGDPNYGYTF. The CDR3 region has the DNA TGTGCCAGCAGCTTAGTAGGCGATCCAAACTATGGCTACACCTTC. Supplemented by reference TRBV7-9 and TRBJ1-2, the full variable domain reads DTGVSQNPRHKITKRGQNVTFRCDPISEHNRLYWYRQTLGQGPEFLTYFQNEAQLEKSRLLSDRFSAERPKGSFSTLEIQRTEQGDSAMYLCASSLVGDPNYGYTFGSGTRLTVV.

The rearrangement links TRBV4-3 to TRBJ1-3; D is perhaps TRBD1 (5 bases). The CDR3 loop spans 17 amino acids. Trimming removed 0 bases at V and 0 bases at J, with 12 bases between. The V gene's germline CDR1 is LGHNA and CDR2 YSLEER. CDR3: CASSQDRGLYSGNTIYF. The CDR3 coding sequence is TGCGCCAGCAGCCAAGATCGGGGACTGTACTCTGGAAACACCATATATTTT.

V gene TRBV7-2 combines with J gene TRBJ2-2; D may correspond to TRBD1 or TRBD2 (5 bases each). This CDR3 comprises 16 residues. Germline V gives CDR1 SGHTA, CDR2 FQGNSA. V was shortened by 1 base and J by 5 bases, with 14 bases between the two germline ends. The CDR3 nucleotides are TGTGCCAGCAGCTTAGAGGCCGGGGCAGGTACCGGGGAGCTGTTTTTT. Protein: CASSLEAGAGTGELFF.

Only a few counts were recorded for this clone. The rearrangement joins TRBV9 to TRBJ1-1; D is ambiguous. Germline lookup yields CDR1 SGDLS and CDR2 YYNGEE. Trimming took off 3 bases at V and 1 base at J, with 16 bases between the two ends. The CDR3 is 16 residues long. The CDR3 spells CASSAAQSTTNTEAFF. The CDR3 DNA reads TGTGCCAGCAGCGCGGCCCAAAGTACAACGAACACTGAAGCTTTCTTT.

The rearrangement joins TRBV30 to TRBJ2-7, with D possibly being TRBD1 (5 bases). From germline, CDR1 is GTSNPN and CDR2 SVGIG (reference sequence). The CDR3 extends over 16 amino acids. The ends were cut back, 3 bases at V and 3 bases at J, with 21 bases in the middle. CDR3 coding DNA: TGTGCCTGGAGGGAAAAAGCCGGTCTAGGACACTACGAGCAGTACTTC. Translating it yields CAWREKAGLGHYEQYF.

This chain links TRBV7-2 with TRBJ1-3, with 9 bases aligning to TRBD1. V was clipped by 6 bases and J by 4 bases; unmatched bases: 7. Germline CDR1 is SGHTA and CDR2 is FQGNSA. The CDR3 is made up of 15 amino acids. CDR3 in amino acids: CASRAGQGIGNTIYF. As DNA, the CDR3 is TGTGCCAGCAGAGCGGGACAGGGTATCGGAAACACCATATATTTT.

V usage is TRBV7-8 and J usage is TRBJ2-1, with a weak D call TRBD1 (5 bases). Trimming took off 5 bases at V and 9 bases at J, with 11 bases between the two ends. CDR1 SGHVS and CDR2 FQNEAQ come from the germline V gene. This CDR3 is 12 amino acids long. The CDR3 nucleotides read TGTGCCAGCAGCCTCAGGGTCGGTGAGCAGTTCTTC. Its protein product is CASSLRVGEQFF. The whole variable domain, filled in from reference TRBV7-8 and TRBJ2-1, reads GAGVSQSPRYKVAKRGQDVALRCDPISGHVSLFWYQQALGQGPEFLTYFQNEAQLDKSGLPSDRFFAERPEGSVSTLKIQRTQQEDSAVYLCASSLRVGEQFFGPGTRLTVL.

The chain recombines TRBV7-9 with TRBJ1-4; D gene ambiguous. This CDR3 has 14 residues. Germline CDR1 SEHNR, CDR2 FQNEAQ (reference sequence). With 7 bases removed from V and 4 bases from J, the gap between germline ends came to 13 bases. CDR3 in amino acids: CASTRGGNNEKLFF. In DNA form, the CDR3 reads TGTGCCAGCACCCGCGGCGGAAATAATGAAAAACTGTTTTTT.

The chain links TRBV6-5 to TRBJ2-7; maybe TRBD1 (6 bases). CDR1 is MNHEY, CDR2 SVGAGI, per germline. Between the trimmed V and J ends, which lost 2 bases and 2 bases, there was a span of 13 bases. The CDR3 sequence is 15 residues long. DNA for the CDR3: TGTGCCAGCAGTTACCGAGGGACACTAACCTACGAGCAGTACTTC. Protein product: CASSYRGTLTYEQYF.

The CDR3, as DNA: TGTGCCAGCAGTTTAAATCTCAACACCGGGGAGCTGTTTTTT. The encoded protein is CASSLNLNTGELFF. V usage is TRBV27 and J usage is TRBJ2-2, with D uncertain. V was shortened by 2 bases and J by 2 bases, with 6 bases between the two germline ends. The CDR3 extends over 14 amino acids. Germline assignment: CDR1 MNHEY and CDR2 SMNVEV (reference sequence).

The V call is TRBV27, the J call TRBJ2-1; either TRBD1 or TRBD2 may supply D (5 bases each). Germline lookup yields CDR1 MNHEY and CDR2 SMNVEV (reference sequence). V shed 3 bases and J shed 6 bases, with 15 bases lying between them. The CDR3 consists of 15 residues. The CDR3 sequence is CASSLKWGSRNEQFF. The CDR3 DNA reads TGTGCCAGCAGTTTGAAGTGGGGGTCTCGCAATGAGCAGTTCTTC.

The gene calls are TRBV7-9 and TRBJ2-7, with D perhaps TRBD1 or TRBD2 (5 bases each). This CDR3 contains 13 residues. V was clipped by 1 base and J by 6 bases, with 10 bases between them. CDR1 SEHNR and CDR2 FQNEAQ come from the germline V gene (reference sequence). This CDR3 is CASSLVYGAEQYF. CDR3 coding DNA: TGTGCCAGCAGCTTAGTCTACGGGGCCGAGCAGTACTTC.